This entry concerns a single T cell receptor beta chain. Produced via immunoSEQ multiplex PCR; TCRdb's table is partial and in-frame only. The sample records about 180,000 clones, about 85% being singletons. This sample was taken from a study of blood T cell repertoires in COVID-19. The CDR3 runs to 15 residues. Per germline, CDR1 SGHRS and CDR2 YFSETQ. Trimming shortened V by 0 bases and J by 3 bases, and 9 bases separated the two germline ends. This chain joins TRBV5-1 and TRBJ2-2; TRBD2 is a possible D gene (5 bases). This sequence originates from a woman between 25 and 40 years old with active or convalescent COVID-19. Sample: peripheral blood. CDR3 in DNA: TGCGCCAGCAGCTTGGTTTCCGGGGACACCGGGGAGCTGTTTTTT. It specifies CASSLVSGDTGELFF.